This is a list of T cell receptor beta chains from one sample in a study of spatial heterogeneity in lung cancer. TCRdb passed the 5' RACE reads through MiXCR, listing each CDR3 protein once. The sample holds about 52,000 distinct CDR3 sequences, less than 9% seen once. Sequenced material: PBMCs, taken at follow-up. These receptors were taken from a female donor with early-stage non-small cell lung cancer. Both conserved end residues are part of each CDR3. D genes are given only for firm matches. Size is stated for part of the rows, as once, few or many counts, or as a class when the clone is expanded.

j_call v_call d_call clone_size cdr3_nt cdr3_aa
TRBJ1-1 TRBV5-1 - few TGCGCCAGCAGCTTAAGGACCTCAACAGCTGAAGCTTTCTTT CASSLRTSTAEAFF
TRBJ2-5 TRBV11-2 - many TGTGCCAGCAGCTCCCGGGGGCAAACCGTCGGGGGGACCCAAGAGACCCAGTACTTC CASSSRGQTVGGTQETQYF
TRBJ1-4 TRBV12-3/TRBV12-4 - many TGTGCCAGCAGTTTTAGGGAAAAACTGTTTTTT CASSFREKLFF
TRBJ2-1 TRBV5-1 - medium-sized TGCGCCAGCAGCTTGGGGGTCTCGAGCTCCTACAATGAGCAGTTCTTC CASSLGVSSSYNEQFF
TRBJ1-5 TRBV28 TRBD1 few TGTGCCAGCAGCCCCGGGACAGGGGGCGGGAGTCAGCCCCAGCATTTT CASSPGTGGGSQPQHF
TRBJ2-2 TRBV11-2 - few TGTGCCAGCAGCCAAAACACGAACACCGGGGAGCTGTTTTTT CASSQNTNTGELFF
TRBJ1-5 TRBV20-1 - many TGCAGTGCTAGTTCCGGGCAGGGGCATCAGCCCCAGCATTTT CSASSGQGHQPQHF
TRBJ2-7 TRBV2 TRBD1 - TGTGCCTTACCCCGGGACAGGGACTACGAGCAGTACTTC CALPRDRDYEQYF
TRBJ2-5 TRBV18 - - TGTGCCAGCTCACCTCAAAAAGGGGCGGAGACCCAGTACTTC CASSPQKGAETQYF
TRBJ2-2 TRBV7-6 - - TGTGCCAGCAGCTTAACAGAGTACACCGGGGAGCTGTTTTTT CASSLTEYTGELFF
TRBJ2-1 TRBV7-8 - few TGTGCCAGCAGCCCTCCCCCAGTTTACAATGAGCAGTTCTTC CASSPPPVYNEQFF
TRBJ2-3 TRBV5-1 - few TGCGCCAGCAGGGCGACTAGCACAGATACGCAGTATTTT CASRATSTDTQYF
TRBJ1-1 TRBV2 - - TGTGCCAGCAGTGATCAGGGCTATGAAGCTTTCTTT CASSDQGYEAFF
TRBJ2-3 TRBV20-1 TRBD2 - TGCAGTGCCACCCGGCGGGGGGGCACAGATACGCAGTATTTT CSATRRGGTDTQYF
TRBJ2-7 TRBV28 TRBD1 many TGTGCCAGCAGTCACAGGGGCAACGAGCAGTACTTC CASSHRGNEQYF
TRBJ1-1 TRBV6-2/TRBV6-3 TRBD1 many TGTGCCTCAAAGCGACAGGGGGCGCCTGAAACTGAAGCTTTCTTT CASKRQGAPETEAFF
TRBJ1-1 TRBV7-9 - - TGTGCCAGCAGCTTATCGTTGTCAGAAGCTTTCTTT CASSLSLSEAFF
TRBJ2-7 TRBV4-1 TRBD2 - TGCGCCAGCAGCCGACAAGCGCCTACTAGCGGGTCTTACTACGAGCAGTACTTC CASSRQAPTSGSYYEQYF
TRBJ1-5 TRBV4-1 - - TGCGCCAGCAGCCAAGATGTTTACCTTTTGAATCAGCCCCAGCATTTT CASSQDVYLLNQPQHF
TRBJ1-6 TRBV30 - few TGTGCCTGGAGTGTATCCTTCACCCTCCACTTT CAWSVSFTLHF
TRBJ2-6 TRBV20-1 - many TGCAGTGCTACAGTCGTAGGGGTCTCTGGGGCCAACGTCCTGACTTTC CSATVVGVSGANVLTF
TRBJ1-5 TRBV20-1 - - TGCAGTGCTGCGGGGGGGAGCAATCAGCCCCAGCATTTT CSAAGGSNQPQHF
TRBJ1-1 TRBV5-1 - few TGCGCCAGCAGCCTTCTGGGGCGGACTGAAGCTTTCTTT CASSLLGRTEAFF
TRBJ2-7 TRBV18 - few TGTGCCAGCTCACCAGTCGGTAACTCCTACGAGCAGTACTTC CASSPVGNSYEQYF
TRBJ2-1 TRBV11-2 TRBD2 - TGTGCCAGCAGCCATTCCTCGCGGGGGGCCTACAATGAGCAGTTCTTC CASSHSSRGAYNEQFF
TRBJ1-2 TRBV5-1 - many TGCGCCAGCTCCCAGGGCCAGCAGTTACATGGCTACACCTTC CASSQGQQLHGYTF
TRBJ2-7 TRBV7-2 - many TGTGCCAGCGTACCGCCAGGGAGGAGGTACGAGCAGTACTTC CASVPPGRRYEQYF
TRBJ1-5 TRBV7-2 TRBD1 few TGTGCCAGCAGCTTAGAGGGACAGACTAGGCAGCCCCAGCATTTT CASSLEGQTRQPQHF
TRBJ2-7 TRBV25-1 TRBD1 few TGTGCCAGCAGGTCGGCACAGGGGGAGACCGAGCAGTACTTC CASRSAQGETEQYF
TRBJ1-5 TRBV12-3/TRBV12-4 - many TGTGCCAGCAGTAGGGGGGGGCTACAGCCCCAGCATTTT CASSRGGLQPQHF
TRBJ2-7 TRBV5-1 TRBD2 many TGCGCCAGCAGCCCCGGGGGGTCCGTCAACGAGCAGTACTTC CASSPGGSVNEQYF
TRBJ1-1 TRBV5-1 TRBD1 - TGCGCCAGCAGCTTGGGATTAGGACAGGGGGGCACTGAAGCTTTCTTT CASSLGLGQGGTEAFF
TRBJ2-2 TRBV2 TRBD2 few TGTGCCAGCAGTCCCGGGACTACGAACACCGGGGAGCTGTTTTTT CASSPGTTNTGELFF
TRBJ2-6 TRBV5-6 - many TGTGCCAGCAGCTTCCTTCAGGCTGGGGCCAACGTCCTGACTTTC CASSFLQAGANVLTF
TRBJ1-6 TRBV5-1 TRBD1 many TGCGCCAGCAGGGGAGACAGGGCGAATTCACCCCTCCACTTT CASRGDRANSPLHF
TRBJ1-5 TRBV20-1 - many TGCAGTGCTAACAGGGCGGATAGCAATCAGCCCCAGCATTTT CSANRADSNQPQHF
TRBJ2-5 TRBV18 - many TGTGCCAGCTCACCACCATCCTCATCAGAGACCCAGTACTTC CASSPPSSSETQYF
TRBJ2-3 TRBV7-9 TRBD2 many TGTGCCAGCAGTCATAGCGGGGTGCGCACAGATACGCAGTATTTT CASSHSGVRTDTQYF
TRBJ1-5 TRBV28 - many TGTGCCAGCAGACCATTAGCGGGTCGGAGCAATCAGCCCCAGCATTTT CASRPLAGRSNQPQHF
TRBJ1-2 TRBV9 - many TGTGCCAGCAGCGTACATGGCTACACCTTC CASSVHGYTF
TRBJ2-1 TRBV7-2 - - TGTGCCAGCAGCCGCACAGGGACAGAGCAGTTCTTC CASSRTGTEQFF
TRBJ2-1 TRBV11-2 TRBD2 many TGTGCCAGCAGCGCACTAGCGGGGGGCCGCAATGAGCAGTTCTTC CASSALAGGRNEQFF
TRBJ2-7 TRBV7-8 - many TGTGCCAGCAGCTTAGTTAAGGGGAGCTCCTACGAGCAGTACTTC CASSLVKGSSYEQYF
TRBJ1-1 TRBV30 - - TGTGCCTGGAGTCATGGGAACACTGAAGCTTTCTTT CAWSHGNTEAFF
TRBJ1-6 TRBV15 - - TGTGCCACCAGCAGTTCCGACTGGGGGGATTCACCCCTCCACTTT CATSSSDWGDSPLHF
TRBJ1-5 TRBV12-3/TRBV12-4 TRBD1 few TGTGCCAGCACTCGACAGGGGGCCCTAAATCAGCCCCAGCATTTT CASTRQGALNQPQHF
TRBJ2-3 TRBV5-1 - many TGCGCCAGCAGCCGGTCGGGCAAGAGCGGTTCCACAGATACGCAGTATTTT CASSRSGKSGSTDTQYF
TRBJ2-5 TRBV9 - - TGTGCCAGCAGCGTATCGATCCAGGGCCAAGAGACCCAGTACTTC CASSVSIQGQETQYF
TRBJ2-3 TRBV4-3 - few TGCGCCAGCAGCCAAGCCCGGTCCGGTTTCACAGATACGCAGTATTTT CASSQARSGFTDTQYF
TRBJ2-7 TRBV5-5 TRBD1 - TGTGCCAGCGCTTCCGGGACAGGGGGCTCCATTATCATCTACGAGCAGTACTTC CASASGTGGSIIIYEQYF
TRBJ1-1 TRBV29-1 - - TGCAGCGTTGGGACAGCCATGAGGGCTTTCTTT CSVGTAMRAFF
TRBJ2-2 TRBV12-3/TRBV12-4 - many TGTGCCAGCAAAAGGGGGTACCCCCCGAACACCGGGGAGCTGTTTTTT CASKRGYPPNTGELFF
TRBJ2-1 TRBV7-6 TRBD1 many TGTGCCAGCAGCCCCGGGACAGGGAATGAGCAGTTCTTC CASSPGTGNEQFF